The 32 T cell receptor beta chains presented below share a single source sample, sequenced in a study of cytomegalovirus exposure and HLA in healthy donors. PCR used 60 Vbeta primers and 13 Jbeta primers. Using immunoSEQ multiplex PCR, the repertoire was profiled, and TCRdb retains in-frame clones only, with some absent. Of about 110,000 clones listed, more than 60% are singletons. The sequenced sample was PBMCs. These receptors came from a female donor in good health and CMV-seropositive.

The V call is TRBV15, the J call TRBJ2-7, with D possibly TRBD2 on 5 matching bases. Germline V lookup: CDR1 LNHNV, CDR2 YYDKDF (reference sequence). Trimming removed 3 bases at V and 2 bases at J, with 20 bases between. The CDR3 length is 17 residues. The CDR3 sequence: CATSRVSRLAGTYEQYF. In nucleotides, the CDR3 is TGTGCCACCAGCAGGGTTTCTCGGCTAGCTGGTACCTACGAGCAGTACTTC.

The chain uses TRBV6-1 and TRBJ2-7; D is unresolved. The germline gives CDR1 MNHNS, CDR2 SASEGT. The CDR3 has 11 amino acids. The germline V and J ends were trimmed by 7 bases and 7 bases, with 11 bases remaining between them. The CDR3 reads CASTSTREQYF. DNA of the CDR3: TGTGCCAGCACCTCGACTCGGGAGCAGTACTTC.

The CDR3 region has the DNA TGTGCCAGCAGCCATGCAGGGACAGATACGCAGTATTTT. Protein product: CASSHAGTDTQYF. The chain links TRBV5-4 to TRBJ2-3; tentatively, D is TRBD1 (5 bases). The length of the CDR3 is 13 residues. Trimming left V 4 bases short and J 3 bases short, with 9 bases between. CDR1 is SGHNT, CDR2 YYREEE, per germline (reference sequence).

V and J are TRBV28 and TRBJ2-7, with 10 positions matching TRBD1. The CDR3 totals 15 residues. Germline V gives CDR1 MDHEN, CDR2 SYDVKM. The V gene end was trimmed by 4 bases and the J gene end by 3 bases; junction bases not matched to a gene: 6. Written as DNA, the CDR3 is TGTGCCAGCAGTTCGGGACAGGGGAATATCTACGAGCAGTACTTC. As protein: CASSSGQGNIYEQYF.

This sequence joins TRBV11-3 and TRBJ2-4; TRBD2 aligns across 8 bases. CDR1 and CDR2 from the germline V gene are SGHNT and YENEEA. The ends lost 5 bases at V and 2 bases at J; junction bases unmatched: 11. This CDR3 spans 17 amino acids. CDR3 nucleotide sequence: TGTGCCAGCAGCGCTGGCGGCGCGGGAGGATCCAAAAACATTCAGTACTTC. It specifies CASSAGGAGGSKNIQYF. The whole variable domain, filled in from reference TRBV11-3 and TRBJ2-4, reads EAGVVQSPRYKIIEKKQPVAFWCNPISGHNTLYWYLQNLGQGPELLIRYENEEAVDDSQLPKDRFSAERLKGVDSTLKIQPAELGDSAVYLCASSAGGAGGSKNIQYFGAGTRLSVL.

The rearrangement links TRBV5-1 to TRBJ2-7; a weak D match, TRBD1 (5 bases). The CDR3 is 14 amino acids. The germline V gene encodes CDR1 SGHRS and CDR2 YFSETQ. With 1 base removed from V and 3 bases from J, the gap between germline ends came to 11 bases. CDR3 region: CASSLKGVNYEQYF. In DNA, the CDR3 is TGCGCCAGCAGCTTGAAAGGGGTTAACTACGAGCAGTACTTC.

The gene calls are TRBV4-1 and TRBJ2-1; TRBD2 might be the D (6 bases). The germline V and J ends were trimmed by 7 bases and 1 base, with 20 bases remaining between them. The CDR3 sequence is 17 residues long. In germline, CDR1 is MGHRA, CDR2 YSYEKL. The CDR3 nucleotides are TGCGCCAGCAATCAACCTGGCGGGATAAGTTCCTACAATGAGCAGTTCTTC. This translates into CASNQPGGISSYNEQFF.

The rearrangement links TRBV5-5 to TRBJ2-7; D possibly corresponds to TRBD1 (6 bases). With 4 bases removed from V and 3 bases from J, the gap between germline ends came to 17 bases. The CDR3 runs 15 residues. Looked up from germline, CDR1 is SGHKS and CDR2 is YYEKEE (reference sequence). The CDR3 region has the DNA TGTGCCAGCAGCCTAGCTGGGGGACAAAACTACGAGCAGTACTTC. It encodes CASSLAGGQNYEQYF. The whole variable domain, filled in from reference TRBV5-5 and TRBJ2-7, reads DAGVTQSPTHLIKTRGQQVTLRCSPISGHKSVSWYQQVLGQGPQFIFQYYEKEERGRGNFPDRFSARQFPNYSSELNVNALLLGDSALYLCASSLAGGQNYEQYFGPGTRLTVT.

This chain links TRBV30 with TRBJ2-7; 9 bases are a match to TRBD1. Germline V gives CDR1 GTSNPN, CDR2 SVGIG (reference sequence). The CDR3 runs to 18 residues. The J segment lost 6 bases and the V segment lost 3 bases, leaving 21 bases of the junction unmatched. In DNA form, the CDR3 reads TGTGCCTGGAGCGTCATAAGGGCTACGGCGGGACAGGGAATCGAGCAGTACTTC. It yields the protein CAWSVIRATAGQGIEQYF.

This chain links TRBV18 with TRBJ1-2; 7 nucleotides agree with TRBD1. Germline values: CDR1 KGHSH, CDR2 LQKENI. J was trimmed by 8 bases and V by 7 bases; bases with no gene match: 19. This CDR3 spans 16 amino acids. For the CDR3, the DNA is TGTGCCAGCTTCTCTAACCGGGACAGCCACCTCCGGGGCTACACCTTC. Protein sequence: CASFSNRDSHLRGYTF. The full variable domain, rest sourced from reference TRBV18 and TRBJ1-2, is NAGVMQNPRHLVRRRGQEARLRCSPMKGHSHVYWYRQLPEEGLKFMVYLQKENIIDESGMPKERFSAEFPKEGPSILRIQQVVRGDSAAYFCASFSNRDSHLRGYTFGSGTRLTVV.

The chain links TRBV6-5 to TRBJ2-3; TRBD2 is a possible D gene (5 bases). The CDR3 covers 15 residues. Germline assignment: CDR1 MNHEY and CDR2 SVGAGI. V was cut by 7 bases and J by 2 bases, with 16 bases left in between. The CDR3: CASKRSADSTDTQYF. In nucleotides, the CDR3 is TGTGCCAGCAAGAGGTCCGCGGACTCCACAGATACGCAGTATTTT.

This chain uses TRBV5-1 with TRBJ2-7; 8 bases are shared with TRBD2. Trimming removed 2 bases from V and 2 bases from J; junction bases left unmatched: 6. Germline CDR1 and CDR2: SGHRS and YFSETQ. The CDR3 covers 15 residues. The CDR3 bases are TGCGCCAGCAGCTTAACTAGCGGCGATCCCTACGAGCAGTACTTC. Translated: CASSLTSGDPYEQYF.

Only a few counts were recorded for this clone. J is TRBJ2-7 and V is TRBV28; 7 nucleotides align to TRBD2. The CDR3 extends over 17 amino acids. With V trimmed by 5 bases and J by 2 bases, 15 bases remained unmatched. Germline V CDR1 and CDR2: MDHEN, SYDVKM. This CDR3 reads CASSLRPGGSTAYEQYF. The CDR3 region has the DNA TGTGCCAGCAGTCTGCGCCCGGGGGGTAGCACAGCCTACGAGCAGTACTTC.

The genes are TRBV9 and TRBJ1-4; D might be TRBD1 (6 bases). Germline values: CDR1 SGDLS, CDR2 YYNGEE. Deletions cut 3 bases from V and 5 bases from J, with 14 bases between. The CDR3 extends over 15 amino acids. For the CDR3, the DNA is TGTGCCAGCAGCGCTTGGGGGGGCGCCAATGAAAAACTGTTTTTT. Protein product: CASSAWGGANEKLFF.

Here the CDR3 DNA reads TGCGCCAGCAGCTTGGGATGGCTAGCGGGAGAAGGGGAGCAGTTCTTC. Its protein product is CASSLGWLAGEGEQFF. The chain joins TRBV5-1 to TRBJ2-1, with 10 bases identical to TRBD2. The V gene's germline CDR1 is SGHRS and CDR2 YFSETQ. Losses at the gene ends were 0 bases for V and 10 bases for J; bases not matched to a gene: 10. The length of the CDR3 is 16 residues.

The CDR3 sequence is CASKRVDDQETQYF. The CDR3 nucleotides read TGTGCCAGCAAGCGGGTCGACGATCAAGAGACCCAGTACTTC. This chain links TRBV5-4 with TRBJ2-5; possibly TRBD2 for D (6 bases). Trimming stripped 6 bases from V and 2 bases from J, with 14 bases between. CDR3 length: 14 amino acids. The germline V gene has CDR1 SGHNT and CDR2 YYREEE (reference sequence).

V gene TRBV5-6 combines with J gene TRBJ2-5; D is ambiguous. Germline V gene data show CDR1 as SGHDT and CDR2 as YYEEEE. The CDR3 consists of 11 residues. Trimming removed 2 bases from V and 11 bases from J, with 10 bases in between. Here the CDR3 DNA reads TGTGCCAGCAGCTTAAATTATGAGCAGTACTTC. The encoded protein is CASSLNYEQYF.

The chain recombines TRBV7-8 with TRBJ1-5, with D hard to call. CDR1 SGHVS and CDR2 FQNEAQ come from the germline V gene. CDR3 length: 14 amino acids. V lost 5 bases, J lost 3 bases, and 11 bases lay in between. The CDR3 reads CASSPAGYNQPQHF. As DNA, the CDR3 is TGTGCCAGCAGCCCCGCGGGCTACAATCAGCCCCAGCATTTT.

The J gene is TRBJ1-5, the V gene TRBV5-1, with D tentatively TRBD1 (6 bases). The germline V and J ends were trimmed by 5 bases and 9 bases, with 21 bases remaining between them. Germline CDR1 reads SGHRS; CDR2 reads YFSETQ. This CDR3 contains 15 residues. The CDR3, as DNA: TGCGCCAGCAGGGTGGATCCGGGACAAACAGGGCCCCAGCATTTT. This gives the protein CASRVDPGQTGPQHF.

This chain connects TRBV28 to TRBJ1-1; D gene ambiguous. Germline assignment: CDR1 MDHEN and CDR2 SYDVKM. V was shortened by 2 bases and J by 4 bases, with 11 bases between the two germline ends. The CDR3 totals 14 residues. CDR3 residues: CASSLGRGSTEAFF. The CDR3 bases are TGTGCCAGCAGTTTAGGCAGAGGGAGCACTGAAGCTTTCTTT.

This chain joins TRBV7-2 and TRBJ2-7, with TRBD1 matching over 10 bases. From germline, CDR1 is SGHTA and CDR2 FQGNSA. The J segment lost 4 bases and the V segment lost 5 bases, leaving 8 bases of the junction unmatched. The CDR3 contains 15 residues. CDR3 in amino acids: CASSRDRGRGYEQYF. The CDR3 nucleotides read TGTGCCAGCAGCCGGGACAGGGGACGAGGGTACGAGCAGTACTTC. The full variable domain, in which reference TRBV7-2 and TRBJ2-7 provide the parts outside the CDR3, is GAGVSQSPSNKVTEKGKDVELRCDPISGHTALYWYRQSLGQGLEFLIYFQGNSAPDKSGLPSDRFSAERTGGSVSTLTIQRTQQEDSAVYLCASSRDRGRGYEQYFGPGTRLTVT.

This clone turned up a few times. The V gene is TRBV28, the J gene TRBJ2-7; no reliable D call. The CDR3 is 15 residues long. CDR1 and CDR2 from the germline V gene are MDHEN and SYDVKM. Trimming cost V 9 bases and J 4 bases, with 22 bases left between them. CDR3 in DNA: TGTGCCAGTTTTTTCAAGCAGAAGGCGGCATACGAGCAGTACTTC. This encodes CASFFKQKAAYEQYF.

The V and J genes are TRBV2 and TRBJ1-5; TRBD1 matches 7 bases. The CDR3 is 15 amino acids. J gave up 0 bases and V 6 bases, and 5 bases lay outside the gene matches. Germline assignment: CDR1 SNHLY and CDR2 FYNNEI. CDR3 nucleotide sequence: TGTGCCAGCAGAAGGGGACAGAGTAGCAATCAGCCCCAGCATTTT. It translates to CASRRGQSSNQPQHF.

The chain uses TRBV15 and TRBJ2-1; 9 nucleotides agree with TRBD1. The V segment lost 7 bases and the J segment 5 bases; nucleotides outside the gene matches: 6. Germline assignment: CDR1 LNHNV and CDR2 YYDKDF (reference sequence). CDR3 size: 14 residues. This chain's CDR3 is CATNRDRDNNEQFF. As DNA, the CDR3 is TGTGCCACCAACCGGGACAGGGATAACAATGAGCAGTTCTTC.

This chain links TRBV4-2 with TRBJ1-1, with a weak D call TRBD1 (6 bases). V was trimmed by 0 bases and J by 4 bases, leaving 15 bases between them. The CDR3 runs to 16 residues. CDR1 is LGHNA and CDR2 is YNFKEQ in the germline V gene. In DNA form, the CDR3 reads TGTGCCAGCAGCCAAGAGCAAGGCAGGGGTGGCACTGAAGCTTTCTTT. The encoded protein is CASSQEQGRGGTEAFF.

V is TRBV9 and J is TRBJ2-3, with 13 bases matching TRBD2. The CDR3 spans 19 residues. Unmatched junction bases numbered 10, after V lost 3 bases and J lost 0 bases. Germline CDR1 and CDR2: SGDLS and YYNGEE. The CDR3 region is CASSGYSGLAGWSTDTQYF. Here the CDR3 DNA reads TGTGCCAGCAGCGGATACTCGGGACTAGCGGGATGGAGCACAGATACGCAGTATTTT.

This clone was observed once. The chain has TRBV7-9 and TRBJ2-3; weak D call: TRBD2 (6 bases). The CDR3 is 16 amino acids. The V gene lost 5 bases and the J gene lost 0 bases, with 15 bases spanning the gap. CDR1 and CDR2 from the germline V gene are SEHNR and FQNEAQ (reference sequence). CDR3 sequence reads: CASSAASESSTDTQYF. The CDR3 DNA reads TGTGCCAGCAGCGCCGCTAGCGAATCTAGCACAGATACGCAGTATTTT.

The rearrangement uses TRBV5-1 and TRBJ1-2; no reliable D call. Per the germline V gene, CDR1 is SGHRS and CDR2 is YFSETQ. The CDR3 length is 15 residues. Trimming took off 0 bases at V and 0 bases at J, with 9 bases between the two ends. CDR3 region: CASSLVADANYGYTF. The CDR3 DNA sequence: TGCGCCAGCAGCTTGGTTGCAGATGCTAACTATGGCTACACCTTC.

This clone was detected once. The chain combines TRBV5-1 with TRBJ2-7, with 9 bases that match TRBD2. This CDR3 comprises 16 residues. The germline CDR1 and CDR2 sequences are SGHRS and YFSETQ. After removal of 6 bases from V and 2 bases from J, the junction contained 12 bases not matched to a gene. The CDR3 loop is CASTPGQTSGPYEQYF. The DNA of the CDR3 is TGCGCCAGCACCCCCGGCCAGACTAGCGGCCCCTACGAGCAGTACTTC.

The chain recombines TRBV7-9 with TRBJ1-5; perhaps TRBD1 as D (6 bases). The CDR3 is 15 amino acids. Germline V gene lookup returns CDR1 SEHNR and CDR2 FQNEAQ (reference sequence). Trimming removed 2 bases from V and 4 bases from J, with 12 bases in between. The CDR3 nucleotides are TGTGCCAGCAGCTTAACTGGACAGCCGAATCAGCCCCAGCATTTT. Amino acid sequence: CASSLTGQPNQPQHF.

In its sample, this clone was seen a few times. V and J are TRBV9 and TRBJ2-7, with no clear D. Trimming removed 4 bases at V and 5 bases at J, with 22 bases between. Germline V CDR1 and CDR2: SGDLS, YYNGEE. The CDR3 has 16 residues. CDR3 in amino acids: CASSPTETPTVDEQYF. CDR3 nucleotide sequence: TGTGCCAGCAGCCCGACTGAGACGCCGACGGTGGACGAGCAGTACTTC.

Points on this clone: The identical CDR3 is also encoded by other nucleotide sequences in the sample. The rearrangement uses TRBV7-2 and TRBJ1-1; the match to TRBD1 covers 8 bases. CDR3 length: 14 residues. The junction had 6 bases not matched to a gene; V was cut back by 4 bases and J by 5 bases. Germline V CDR1 and CDR2: SGHTA, FQGNSA. The CDR3 region has the DNA TGTGCCAGCAGCTCGAACAGGGGGAGGACTGAAGCTTTCTTT. It is translated as CASSSNRGRTEAFF. The variable domain in full, with the rest retrieved from reference TRBV7-2 and TRBJ1-1, is GAGVSQSPSNKVTEKGKDVELRCDPISGHTALYWYRQSLGQGLEFLIYFQGNSAPDKSGLPSDRFSAERTGGSVSTLTIQRTQQEDSAVYLCASSSNRGRTEAFFGQGTRLTVV.